Included here is one TCR beta chain sequence, with context. PCR primers comprised 60 Vbeta and 13 Jbeta primers. Assay: immunoSEQ multiplex PCR; the TCRdb copy retains only in-frame clones and omits some. The table lists about 130,000 clones, around 78% of them singletons. The germline CDR1 and CDR2 sequences are SNHLY and FYNNEI. The CDR3 runs 15 residues. Trimming took off 8 bases at V and 2 bases at J, with 16 bases between the two ends. The sample originates from a study of cytomegalovirus exposure and HLA in healthy donors. The rearrangement links TRBV2 to TRBJ1-5, with a tentative D call TRBD1 (5 bases). The sample was PBMCs. This TCR came from a middle-aged man in good health and CMV-seronegative. Here the CDR3 DNA reads TGTGCCAGCGGGGATTACAGGAATCGCAATCAGCCCCAGCATTTT. Its translation: CASGDYRNRNQPQHF.